These 11 T cell receptor beta chains came from one sample sequenced in a study of radiation and T cells in renal cell carcinoma. Time point indicated: baseline pretreatment blood. The treatment was: 15 Gy SBRT to primary tumor, nephrectomy 4 weeks later. Assay: immunoSEQ multiplex PCR; the TCRdb copy retains only in-frame clones and omits some. The sample lists 120,000 to 150,000 clones; 83% were seen once. This material consisted of blood, taken from a patient whose treatment included radiotherapy and nephrectomy. The receptors shown here come from a woman aged 45-65 years with renal cell carcinoma.

V gene TRBV6-6 combines with J gene TRBJ1-5, with TRBD1 matching over 10 bases. Trimming removed 5 bases from V and 3 bases from J; junction bases left unmatched: 4. The CDR3 sequence is 15 residues long. The germline V gene has CDR1 MNHNY and CDR2 SVGAGI (reference sequence). The CDR3 DNA follows: TGTGCCAGCAGTCGGACAGGGGGAATCAATCAGCCCCAGCATTTT. Amino acid sequence: CASSRTGGINQPQHF.

This clone was counted between two and nine times. The chain employs TRBV19 and TRBJ1-1; D is ambiguous. Germline V gene lookup returns CDR1 LNHDA and CDR2 SQIVND (reference sequence). V gave up 2 bases and J gave up 1 base, with 14 bases separating them. The CDR3 runs to 16 residues. The CDR3 DNA reads as TGTGCCAGTAGTATAAAGTCAACAAGCTCGAACACTGAAGCTTTCTTT. The encoded protein is CASSIKSTSSNTEAFF. The full variable domain, completed using reference TRBV19 and TRBJ1-1, is DGGITQSPKYLFRKEGQNVTLSCEQNLNHDAMYWYRQDPGQGLRLIYYSQIVNDFQKGDIAEGYSVSREKKESFPLTVTSAQKNPTAFYLCASSIKSTSSNTEAFFGQGTRLTVV.

The chain joins TRBV9 to TRBJ2-2; TRBD2 matches 12 bases. Trimming at V came to 4 bases and at J to 5 bases, leaving 3 bases not matched to a gene. Germline CDR1 is SGDLS and CDR2 is YYNGEE. CDR3 length: 15 amino acids. This CDR3 reads CASSPGLAGTGELFF. CDR3 DNA sequence: TGTGCCAGCAGCCCTGGACTAGCGGGGACCGGGGAGCTGTTTTTT.

This sequence joins TRBV5-1 and TRBJ2-3; tentatively, D is TRBD2 (6 bases). Germline CDR1 and CDR2: SGHRS and YFSETQ. V lost 3 bases and J 4 bases, leaving 18 bases between the germline ends. The length of the CDR3 is 16 residues. DNA for the CDR3: TGCGCCAGCAGCTCATTGGGACTGTTGTCCTCAGATACGCAGTATTTT. Translating gives CASSSLGLLSSDTQYF.

This clone was seen only once. V gene TRBV9 combines with J gene TRBJ1-3, with 10 bases that match TRBD1. With V trimmed by 0 bases and J by 3 bases, 3 bases remained unmatched. Germline V lookup: CDR1 SGDLS, CDR2 YYNGEE. This CDR3 has 16 amino acids. The CDR3 here is CASSVEGTGVGNTIYF. The DNA of the CDR3 is TGTGCCAGCAGCGTAGAAGGGACAGGGGTTGGAAACACCATATATTTT.

V and J are TRBV30 and TRBJ1-2; possible D gene TRBD1, 5 bases. The CDR3 contains 15 residues. Germline loops: CDR1 GTSNPN, CDR2 SVGIG (reference sequence). The ends were cut back, 1 base at V and 0 bases at J, with 12 bases in the middle. DNA of the CDR3: TGTGCCTGGAGTGCCGGGACTTCCCCTAACTATGGCTACACCTTC. It is translated as CAWSAGTSPNYGYTF.

This clone was seen just once. This sequence joins TRBV2 and TRBJ2-3, with D perhaps being TRBD1 or TRBD2 (5 bases each). The CDR3 is 14 residues long. Per the germline V gene, CDR1 is SNHLY and CDR2 is FYNNEI. The ends were cut back, 10 bases at V and 6 bases at J, with 20 bases in the middle. CDR3 amino acids: CAIFLRSGTDTQYF. The CDR3 coding sequence is TGTGCCATTTTCTTACGGTCAGGGACGGATACGCAGTATTTT. The full variable domain, with the rest looked up from reference TRBV2 and TRBJ2-3, is EPEVTQTPSHQVTQMGQEVILRCVPISNHLYFYWYRQILGQKVEFLVSFYNNEISEKSEIFDDQFSVERPDGSNFTLKIRSTKLEDSAMYFCAIFLRSGTDTQYFGPGTRLTVL.

This clone was picked up one time. The chain couples TRBV4-3 to TRBJ2-5; 7 bases line up with TRBD2. CDR1 is LGHNA, CDR2 YSLEER, per germline. J lost 3 bases, V lost 8 bases, and 6 bases had no gene match. This CDR3 has 13 residues. CDR3 nucleotide sequence: TGCGCCAGCGACGAGCGGGACGAAGAGACCCAGTACTTC. This encodes CASDERDEETQYF.

This chain uses TRBV6-6 with TRBJ2-1; 7 positions match TRBD2. The V gene's germline CDR1 is MNHNY and CDR2 SVGAGI (reference sequence). The CDR3 totals 14 residues. The V gene end was trimmed by 6 bases and the J gene end by 0 bases; junction bases not matched to a gene: 2. The CDR3 bases are TGTGCCAGCAGGGCGGGGGACTCCTACAATGAGCAGTTCTTC. Amino acids: CASRAGDSYNEQFF.

The chain recombines TRBV27 with TRBJ1-2; the D gene is possibly TRBD1 (6 bases). CDR1 is MNHEY, CDR2 SMNVEV, per germline (reference sequence). This CDR3 is built from 14 residues. V gave up 6 bases and J gave up 2 bases, with 13 bases separating them. DNA for the CDR3: TGTGCCAGCAGCCTGGACAGAGCGAACTATGGCTACACCTTC. As protein: CASSLDRANYGYTF.

This chain connects TRBV5-1 to TRBJ2-2; TRBD2 matches 9 bases. The CDR3 loop spans 17 amino acids. Germline V lookup: CDR1 SGHRS, CDR2 YFSETQ. V lost 0 bases, J lost 6 bases, and 9 bases stayed unmatched. The CDR3: CASSLEVSGSVSGELFF. The CDR3 bases are TGCGCCAGCAGCTTGGAAGTTAGCGGGAGTGTATCCGGGGAGCTGTTTTTT.